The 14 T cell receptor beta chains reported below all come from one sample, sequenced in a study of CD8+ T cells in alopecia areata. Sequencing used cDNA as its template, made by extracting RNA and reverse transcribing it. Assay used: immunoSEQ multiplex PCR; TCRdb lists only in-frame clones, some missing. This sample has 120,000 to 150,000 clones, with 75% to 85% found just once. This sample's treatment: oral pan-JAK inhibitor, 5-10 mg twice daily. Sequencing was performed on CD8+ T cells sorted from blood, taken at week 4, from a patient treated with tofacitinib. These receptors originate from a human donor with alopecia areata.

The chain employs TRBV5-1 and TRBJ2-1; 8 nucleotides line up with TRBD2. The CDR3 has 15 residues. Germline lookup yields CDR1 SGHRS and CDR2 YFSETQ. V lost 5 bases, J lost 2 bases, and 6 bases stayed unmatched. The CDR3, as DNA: TGCGCCAGCAGTTTAGGACTAGCCACCTACAATGAGCAGTTCTTC. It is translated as CASSLGLATYNEQFF.

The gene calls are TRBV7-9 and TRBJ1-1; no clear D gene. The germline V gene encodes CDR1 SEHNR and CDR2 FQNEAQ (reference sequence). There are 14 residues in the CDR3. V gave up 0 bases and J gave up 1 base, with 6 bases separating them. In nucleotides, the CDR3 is TGTGCCAGCAGCTTAGCGTGGGGGAACACTGAAGCTTTCTTT. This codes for CASSLAWGNTEAFF.

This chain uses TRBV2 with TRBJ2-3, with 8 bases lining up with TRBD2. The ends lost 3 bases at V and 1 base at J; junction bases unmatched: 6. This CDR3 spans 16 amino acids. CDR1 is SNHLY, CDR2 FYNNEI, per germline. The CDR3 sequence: CASSESAGGGTDTQYF. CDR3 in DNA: TGTGCCAGCAGTGAGTCGGCGGGGGGAGGCACAGATACGCAGTATTTT.

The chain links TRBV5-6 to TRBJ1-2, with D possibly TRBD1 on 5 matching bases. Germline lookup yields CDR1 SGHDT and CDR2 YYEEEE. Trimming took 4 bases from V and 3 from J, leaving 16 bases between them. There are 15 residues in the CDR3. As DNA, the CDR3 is TGTGCCAGCAGCCGACAGTTTAGAAGGGACTATGGCTACACCTTC. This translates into CASSRQFRRDYGYTF.

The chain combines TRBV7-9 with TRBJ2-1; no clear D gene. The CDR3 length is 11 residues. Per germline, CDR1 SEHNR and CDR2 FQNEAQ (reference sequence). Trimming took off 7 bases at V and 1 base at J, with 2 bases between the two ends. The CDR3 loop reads CASISYNEQFF. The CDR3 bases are TGTGCCAGCATATCCTACAATGAGCAGTTCTTC.

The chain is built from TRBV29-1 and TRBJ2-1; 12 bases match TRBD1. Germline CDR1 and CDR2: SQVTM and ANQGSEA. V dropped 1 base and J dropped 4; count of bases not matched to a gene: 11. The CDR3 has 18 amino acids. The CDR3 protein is CSVEGDRGRLAGYNEQFF. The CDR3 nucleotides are TGCAGCGTTGAAGGGGACAGGGGGCGGCTAGCGGGATACAATGAGCAGTTCTTC.

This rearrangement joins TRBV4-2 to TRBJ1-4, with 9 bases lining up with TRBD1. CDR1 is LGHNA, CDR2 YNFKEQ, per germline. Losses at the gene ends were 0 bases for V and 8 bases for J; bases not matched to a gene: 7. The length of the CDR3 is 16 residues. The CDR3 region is CASSQDGGQGWEKLFF. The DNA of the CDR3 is TGTGCCAGCAGCCAAGATGGGGGACAGGGCTGGGAAAAACTGTTTTTT.

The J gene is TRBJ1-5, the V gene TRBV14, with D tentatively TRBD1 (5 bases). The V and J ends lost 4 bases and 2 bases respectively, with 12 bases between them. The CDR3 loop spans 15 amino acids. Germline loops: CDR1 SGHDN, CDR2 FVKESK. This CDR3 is CASSLAGYGNQPQHF. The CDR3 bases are TGTGCCAGCAGCCTTGCAGGGTATGGCAATCAGCCCCAGCATTTT.

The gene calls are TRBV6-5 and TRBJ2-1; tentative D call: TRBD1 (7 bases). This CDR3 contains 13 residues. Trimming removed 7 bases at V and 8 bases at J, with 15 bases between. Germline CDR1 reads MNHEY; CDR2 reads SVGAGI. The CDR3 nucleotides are TGTGCCAGCAATCCGCAGGGGGAGGATGAGCAGTTCTTC. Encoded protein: CASNPQGEDEQFF.

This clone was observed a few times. The CDR3 bases are TGTGCCAGCAGCTCCCACCGGAGGGGGGCCCCGCAGACCCAGTACTTC. This translates into CASSSHRRGAPQTQYF. This chain joins TRBV5-5 and TRBJ2-5; the D gene could be TRBD1 or TRBD2 (6 bases each). This CDR3 has 16 amino acids. Germline V gene lookup returns CDR1 SGHKS and CDR2 YYEKEE (reference sequence). V dropped 3 bases and J dropped 6 bases, with 21 bases sitting between them.

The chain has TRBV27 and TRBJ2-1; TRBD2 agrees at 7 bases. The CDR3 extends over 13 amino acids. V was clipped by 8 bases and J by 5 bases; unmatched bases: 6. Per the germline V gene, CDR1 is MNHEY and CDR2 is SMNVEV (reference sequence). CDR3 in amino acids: CASARGVNNEQFF. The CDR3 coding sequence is TGTGCCAGCGCCCGGGGGGTTAACAATGAGCAGTTCTTC.

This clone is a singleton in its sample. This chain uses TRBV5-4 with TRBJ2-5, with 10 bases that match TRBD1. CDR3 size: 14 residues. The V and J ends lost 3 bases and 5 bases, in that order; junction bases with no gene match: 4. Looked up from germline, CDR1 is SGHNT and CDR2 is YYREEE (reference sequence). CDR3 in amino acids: CASSWGTGDETQYF. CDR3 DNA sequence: TGTGCCAGCAGCTGGGGGACAGGGGATGAGACCCAGTACTTC.

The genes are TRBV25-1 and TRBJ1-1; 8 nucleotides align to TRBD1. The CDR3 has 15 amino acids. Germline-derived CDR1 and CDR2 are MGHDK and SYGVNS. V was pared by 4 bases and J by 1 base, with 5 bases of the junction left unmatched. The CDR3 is CASSGRGQANTEAFF. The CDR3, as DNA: TGTGCCAGCAGTGGGCGGGGACAGGCGAACACTGAAGCTTTCTTT.

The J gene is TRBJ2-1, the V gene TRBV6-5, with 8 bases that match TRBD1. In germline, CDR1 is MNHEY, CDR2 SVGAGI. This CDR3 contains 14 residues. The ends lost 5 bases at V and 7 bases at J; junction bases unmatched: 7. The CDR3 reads CASSNGQGLNEQFF. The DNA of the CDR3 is TGTGCCAGCAGTAACGGACAGGGTTTGAATGAGCAGTTCTTC.